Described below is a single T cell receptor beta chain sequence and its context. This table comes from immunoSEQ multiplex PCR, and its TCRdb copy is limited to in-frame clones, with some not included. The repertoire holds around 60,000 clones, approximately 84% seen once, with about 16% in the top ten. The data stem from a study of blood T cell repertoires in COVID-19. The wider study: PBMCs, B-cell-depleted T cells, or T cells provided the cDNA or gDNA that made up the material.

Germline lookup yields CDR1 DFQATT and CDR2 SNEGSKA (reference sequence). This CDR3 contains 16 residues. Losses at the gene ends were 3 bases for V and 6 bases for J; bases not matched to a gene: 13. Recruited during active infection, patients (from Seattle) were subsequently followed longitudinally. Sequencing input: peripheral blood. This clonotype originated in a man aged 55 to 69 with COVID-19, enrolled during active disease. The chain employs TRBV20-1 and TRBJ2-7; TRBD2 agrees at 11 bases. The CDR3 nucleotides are TGCAGTGCTAGTTTTAGCGGGAGGGTGTTGGGGAGCGAGCAGTACTTC. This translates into CSASFSGRVLGSEQYF.